This TCR beta chain originates from a study of cytomegalovirus exposure and HLA in healthy donors. General study points: Fewer N-insertions (relative to the roughly 700-donor mean) were reportedly seen in an Asian-associated ancestry cluster in a later analysis. Common viral pathogens seemed to be connected with several of the most significant clusters, according to a later analysis.

The PCR contained 60 Vbeta and 13 Jbeta primers. Some clones are missing from TCRdb's copy, which holds only in-frame ones; the method was immunoSEQ multiplex PCR. The sample carries about 270,000 clones, approximately 90% recorded once. Concerning this clone itself: The antigen remains unidentified.

What was sequenced was PBMCs. This clonotype originated in a man aged 40-50 years in good health and CMV-seropositive.

In DNA, the CDR3 is TGTGCCAGCAGCTCCGGGACAGGGGGAAAGGACGAGCAGTACTTC. Protein: CASSSGTGGKDEQYF. The V call is TRBV7-9, the J call TRBJ2-7; 11 nucleotides align to TRBD1. Trimming at V came to 4 bases and at J to 5 bases, leaving 7 bases not matched to a gene. CDR3 size: 15 residues. Per germline, CDR1 SEHNR and CDR2 FQNEAQ (reference sequence). The variable domain in full, completed from reference TRBV7-9 and TRBJ2-7, reads DTGVSQNPRHKITKRGQNVTFRCDPISEHNRLYWYRQTLGQGPEFLTYFQNEAQLEKSRLLSDRFSAERPKGSFSTLEIQRTEQGDSAMYLCASSSGTGGKDEQYFGPGTRLTVT.